This entry features one T cell receptor (beta chain) sequence. Its specificity is not known. TCRdb's table, derived via immunoSEQ multiplex PCR, lists solely in-frame clones and lacks some. The profile shows approximately 110,000 clones, more than 80% of them singletons. These data belong to a study of T cell responses to AZD1222 COVID-19 vaccine. General study results and limits: Nearly half of spike-specific TCRs reportedly go after variant regions that carry no mutations.

The CDR3 is made up of 14 amino acids. V lost 4 bases and J 1 base, leaving 5 bases between the germline ends. CDR1 and CDR2 (germline): LNHDA, SQIVND (reference sequence). This rearrangement joins TRBV19 to TRBJ2-6; perhaps TRBD1 as D (5 bases). The input for sequencing was peripheral blood, taken on day 0 of AZD1222 vaccination. The receptor was isolated from an adult in good health. CDR3 sequence reads: CASSTGSGANVLTF. CDR3 nucleotide sequence: TGTGCCAGTAGTACAGGGTCTGGGGCCAACGTCCTGACTTTC.